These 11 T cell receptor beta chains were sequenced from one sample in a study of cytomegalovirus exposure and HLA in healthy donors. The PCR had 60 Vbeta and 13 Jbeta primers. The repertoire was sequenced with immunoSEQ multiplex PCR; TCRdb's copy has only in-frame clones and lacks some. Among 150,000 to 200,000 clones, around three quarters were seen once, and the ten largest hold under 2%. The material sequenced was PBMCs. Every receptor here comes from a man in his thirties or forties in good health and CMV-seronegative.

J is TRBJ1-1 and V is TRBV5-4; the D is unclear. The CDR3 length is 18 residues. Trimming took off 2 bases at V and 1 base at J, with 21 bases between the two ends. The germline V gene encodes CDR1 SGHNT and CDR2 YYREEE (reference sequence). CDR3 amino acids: CASSFDLPPRQKNTEAFF. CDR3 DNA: TGTGCCAGCAGCTTTGATCTGCCACCGCGACAAAAGAACACTGAAGCTTTCTTT.

CDR3 sequence: CASSIRGLGGSSHNEQFF. In nucleotides, the CDR3 is TGTGCCAGCAGCATCCGGGGGTTGGGCGGGAGTTCTCACAATGAGCAGTTCTTC. The V gene is TRBV9, the J gene TRBJ2-1; 7 positions agree with TRBD2. V lost 4 bases, J lost 5 bases, and 18 bases stayed unmatched. Germline loops: CDR1 SGDLS, CDR2 YYNGEE. The CDR3 is 18 amino acids.

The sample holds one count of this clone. CDR3 DNA: TGTGCCAGCAGTGAAGGCAACAGGGGGTGGGAGCAGTTCTTC. Translating gives CASSEGNRGWEQFF. This chain links TRBV6-1 with TRBJ2-1; 8 bases map to TRBD1. The CDR3 consists of 14 residues. Germline V lookup: CDR1 MNHNS, CDR2 SASEGT. V lost 1 base, J lost 10 bases, and 6 bases stayed unmatched.

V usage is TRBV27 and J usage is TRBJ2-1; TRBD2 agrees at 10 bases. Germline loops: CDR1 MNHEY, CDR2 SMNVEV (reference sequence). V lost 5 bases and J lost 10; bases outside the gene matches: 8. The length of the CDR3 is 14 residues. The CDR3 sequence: CASSGLAGVWEQFF. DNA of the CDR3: TGTGCCAGCAGTGGGCTAGCGGGAGTATGGGAGCAGTTCTTC.

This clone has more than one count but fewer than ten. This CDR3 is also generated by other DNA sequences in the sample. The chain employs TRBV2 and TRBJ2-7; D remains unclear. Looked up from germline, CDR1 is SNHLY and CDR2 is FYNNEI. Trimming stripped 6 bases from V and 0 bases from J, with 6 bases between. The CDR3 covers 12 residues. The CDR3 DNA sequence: TGTGCCAGCAGCCCCAGCTCCTACGAGCAGTACTTC. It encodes CASSPSSYEQYF. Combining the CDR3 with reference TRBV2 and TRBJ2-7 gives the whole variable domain EPEVTQTPSHQVTQMGQEVILRCVPISNHLYFYWYRQILGQKVEFLVSFYNNEISEKSEIFDDQFSVERPDGSNFTLKIRSTKLEDSAMYFCASSPSSYEQYFGPGTRLTVT.

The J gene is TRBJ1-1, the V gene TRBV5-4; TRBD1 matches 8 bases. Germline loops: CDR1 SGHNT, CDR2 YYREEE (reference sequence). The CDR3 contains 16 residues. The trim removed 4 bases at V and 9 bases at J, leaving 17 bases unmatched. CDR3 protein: CASSQTQAGGAGKAFF. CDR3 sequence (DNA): TGTGCCAGCAGCCAAACGCAGGCAGGGGGCGCGGGGAAAGCTTTCTTT.

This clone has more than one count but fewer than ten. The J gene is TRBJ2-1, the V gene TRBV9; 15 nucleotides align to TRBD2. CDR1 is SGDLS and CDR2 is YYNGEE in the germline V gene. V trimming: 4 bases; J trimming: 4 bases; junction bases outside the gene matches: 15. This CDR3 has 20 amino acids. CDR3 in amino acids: CASSPRAGLAGGPLYNEQFF. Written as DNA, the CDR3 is TGTGCCAGCAGCCCGAGGGCCGGACTAGCGGGAGGGCCCTTATACAATGAGCAGTTCTTC.

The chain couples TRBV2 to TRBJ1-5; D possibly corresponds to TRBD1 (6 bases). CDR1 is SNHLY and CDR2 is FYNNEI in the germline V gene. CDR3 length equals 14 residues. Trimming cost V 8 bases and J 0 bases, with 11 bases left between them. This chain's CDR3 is CASERTDSNQPQHF. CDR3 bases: TGTGCCAGCGAACGGACAGATAGCAATCAGCCCCAGCATTTT.

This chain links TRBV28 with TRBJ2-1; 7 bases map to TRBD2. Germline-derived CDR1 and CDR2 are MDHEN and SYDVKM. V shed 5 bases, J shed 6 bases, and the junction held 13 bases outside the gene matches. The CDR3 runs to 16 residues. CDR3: CASSPGLGVGGNEQFF. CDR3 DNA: TGTGCCAGCAGTCCCGGACTAGGCGTGGGTGGCAATGAGCAGTTCTTC.

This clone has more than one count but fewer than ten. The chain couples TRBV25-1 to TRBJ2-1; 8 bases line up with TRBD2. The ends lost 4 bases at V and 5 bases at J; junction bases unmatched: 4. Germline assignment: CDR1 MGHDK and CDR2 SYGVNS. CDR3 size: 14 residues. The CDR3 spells CASSAGGRDNEQFF. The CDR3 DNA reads TGTGCCAGCAGTGCGGGGGGGCGAGACAATGAGCAGTTCTTC.

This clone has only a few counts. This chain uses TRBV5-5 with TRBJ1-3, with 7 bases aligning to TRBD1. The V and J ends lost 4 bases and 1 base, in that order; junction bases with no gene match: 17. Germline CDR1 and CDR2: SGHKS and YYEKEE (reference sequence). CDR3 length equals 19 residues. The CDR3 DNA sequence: TGTGCCAGCAGCCCGATTGGGGCTGGACAGGCTTTTTCTGGAAACACCATATATTTT. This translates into CASSPIGAGQAFSGNTIYF.